Listed below are T cell receptor beta chains from one sample, sequenced in a study of blood T cell repertoires in COVID-19. Data came from immunoSEQ multiplex PCR; TCRdb stores just in-frame clones and leaves some out. This sample yields approximately 240,000 clones, of which about nine tenths are seen a single time; approximately 0.8% belongs to the top ten. Sequenced sample: peripheral blood. The receptor source for this set is a young man with COVID-19, enrolled during active disease. Both conserved end residues are trimmed from each CDR3.

>TRBV11-2|TRBJ1-6
ASSLDVGRGNSPLH
>TRBV12-3/TRBV12-4|TRBJ1-4
ASSLTGTLF
>TRBV7-9|TRBJ1-6
ASSPRQGNSPLH
>TRBV24-1|TRBJ2-7
ATSEYSGDAYEQY
>TRBV2|TRBJ2-5
ASTYREQETQY
>TRBV7-2|TRBJ2-7
ASSLDGVIPNVEQY
>TRBV3-1/TRBV3-2|TRBJ1-1
ASSQDTGASEAF
>TRBV3-1/TRBV3-2|TRBJ2-7
ASSREGLAGAGSYEQY
>TRBV5-1|TRBJ1-2
ASSPRTGLYGYT
>TRBV30|TRBJ1-2
AWSSGDIDGYT
>TRBV7-9|TRBJ1-6
ASSSSEGPDSPLH
>TRBV9|TRBJ2-5
ASSVEQGQGETQY
>TRBV11-1|TRBJ2-7
ASSPGTGYYEQY
>TRBV6-5|TRBJ1-1
ASSRDRERAF
>TRBV9|TRBJ2-2
ASSARGTGVEGELF
>TRBV10-1|TRBJ2-1
ASSAGGMGSYNEQF
>TRBV5-6|TRBJ2-3
ASSLVRTSETTDTQY
>TRBV4-1|TRBJ1-5
ASSQGGRSNQPQH
>TRBV4-1|TRBJ2-3
ASSSITQGVQTTDTQY
>TRBV20-1|TRBJ2-5
SASVWDLTGTTQETQY
>TRBV12-2|TRBJ1-4
ASRLPGQGREKLF
>TRBV2|TRBJ2-3
ASREQLAVQYTDTQY